The clone carrying this TCR beta chain was seen more than once but under ten times. As yet, its antigen is unknown. The record originates from a study of cytomegalovirus exposure and HLA in healthy donors. The wider study: In a later analysis, the approximately 120 validation repertoires were reported to have used the same platform as the 600 to 700 first-cohort repertoires.

Study-level results: Generally TCR sequences proved uncommon, though certain public TCRs appeared in numerous donors.

This CDR3 is built from 13 residues. The germline CDR1 and CDR2 sequences are MNHEY and SMNVEV (reference sequence). Between the trimmed V and J ends, which lost 3 bases and 2 bases, there was a span of 8 bases. The data were produced by immunoSEQ multiplex PCR, yet TCRdb's version contains in-frame clones alone and is incomplete. The sample holds 250,000 or so clones, 85% to 90% seen once. This sequence originates from a man between 18 and 35 years old in good health and CMV-seronegative. The genes are TRBV27 and TRBJ2-7; D not resolved. The source material was PBMCs. CDR3 coding DNA: TGTGCCAGCAGTTTGATAGCTACCTACGAGCAGTACTTC. Translation: CASSLIATYEQYF.